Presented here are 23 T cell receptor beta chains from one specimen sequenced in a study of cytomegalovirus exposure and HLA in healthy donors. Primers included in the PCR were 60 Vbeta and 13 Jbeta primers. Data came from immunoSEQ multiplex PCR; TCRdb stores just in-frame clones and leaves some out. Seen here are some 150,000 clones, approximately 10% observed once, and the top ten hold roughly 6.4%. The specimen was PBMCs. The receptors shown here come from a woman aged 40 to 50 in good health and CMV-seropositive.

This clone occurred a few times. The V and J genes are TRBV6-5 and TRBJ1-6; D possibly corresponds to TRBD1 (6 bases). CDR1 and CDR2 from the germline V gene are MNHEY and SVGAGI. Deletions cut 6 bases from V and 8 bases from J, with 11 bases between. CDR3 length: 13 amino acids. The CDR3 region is CASSQGHYSPLHF. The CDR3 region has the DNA TGTGCCAGCAGCCAGGGACATTATTCACCCCTCCACTTT.

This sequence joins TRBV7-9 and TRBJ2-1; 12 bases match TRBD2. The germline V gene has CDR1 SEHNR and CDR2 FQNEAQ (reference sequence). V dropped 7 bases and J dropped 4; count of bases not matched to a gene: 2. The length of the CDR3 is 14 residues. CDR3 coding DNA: TGTGCCAGCACTCTAGCGGGGGGGTACAATGAGCAGTTCTTC. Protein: CASTLAGGYNEQFF. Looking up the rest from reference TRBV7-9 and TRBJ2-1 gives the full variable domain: DTGVSQNPRHKITKRGQNVTFRCDPISEHNRLYWYRQTLGQGPEFLTYFQNEAQLEKSRLLSDRFSAERPKGSFSTLEIQRTEQGDSAMYLCASTLAGGYNEQFFGPGTRLTVL.

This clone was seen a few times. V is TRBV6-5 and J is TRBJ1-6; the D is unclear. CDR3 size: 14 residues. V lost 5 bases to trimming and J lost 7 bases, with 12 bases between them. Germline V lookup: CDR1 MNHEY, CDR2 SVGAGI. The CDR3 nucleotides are TGTGCCAGCAGTCCGGGGAGTGGGAATTCACCCCTCCACTTT. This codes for CASSPGSGNSPLHF.

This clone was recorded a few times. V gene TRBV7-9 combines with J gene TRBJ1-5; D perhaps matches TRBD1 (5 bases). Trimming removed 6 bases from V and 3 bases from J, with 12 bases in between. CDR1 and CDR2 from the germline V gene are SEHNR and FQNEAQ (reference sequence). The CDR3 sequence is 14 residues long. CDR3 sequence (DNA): TGTGCCAGCAGTGTAGACAGCATCAATCAGCCCCAGCATTTT. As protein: CASSVDSINQPQHF.

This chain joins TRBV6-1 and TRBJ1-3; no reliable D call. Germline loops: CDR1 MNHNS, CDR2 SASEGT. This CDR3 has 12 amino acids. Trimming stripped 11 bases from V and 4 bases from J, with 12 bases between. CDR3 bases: TGTGCCTCACGAGGCCCAGGAAACACCATATATTTT. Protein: CASRGPGNTIYF.

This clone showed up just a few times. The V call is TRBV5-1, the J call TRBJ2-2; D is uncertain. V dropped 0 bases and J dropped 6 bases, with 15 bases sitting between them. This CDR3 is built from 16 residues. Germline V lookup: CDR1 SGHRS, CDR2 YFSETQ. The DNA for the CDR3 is TGCGCCAGCAGCTTGGCCTCGATCGGGTCGGCCGGGGAGCTGTTTTTT. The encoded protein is CASSLASIGSAGELFF. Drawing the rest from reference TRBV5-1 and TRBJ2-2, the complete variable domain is KAGVTQTPRYLIKTRGQQVTLSCSPISGHRSVSWYQQTPGQGLQFLFEYFSETQRNKGNFPGRFSGRQFSNSRSEMNVSTLELGDSALYLCASSLASIGSAGELFFGEGSRLTVL.

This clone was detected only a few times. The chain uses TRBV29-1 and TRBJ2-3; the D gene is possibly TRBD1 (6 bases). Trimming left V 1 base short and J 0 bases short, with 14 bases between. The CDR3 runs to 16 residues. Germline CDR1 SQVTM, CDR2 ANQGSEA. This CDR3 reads CSVEVWTADSTDTQYF. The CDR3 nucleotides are TGCAGCGTTGAAGTGTGGACAGCGGATAGCACAGATACGCAGTATTTT.

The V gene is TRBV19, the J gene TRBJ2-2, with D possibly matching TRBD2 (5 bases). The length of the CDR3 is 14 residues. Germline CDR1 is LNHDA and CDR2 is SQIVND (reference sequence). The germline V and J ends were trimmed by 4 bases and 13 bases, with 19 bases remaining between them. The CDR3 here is CASSTPLTGRGLFF. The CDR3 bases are TGTGCCAGTAGTACTCCTCTGACTGGCCGGGGGCTGTTTTTT. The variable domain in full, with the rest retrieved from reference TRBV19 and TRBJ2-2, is DGGITQSPKYLFRKEGQNVTLSCEQNLNHDAMYWYRQDPGQGLRLIYYSQIVNDFQKGDIAEGYSVSREKKESFPLTVTSAQKNPTAFYLCASSTPLTGRGLFFGEGSRLTVL.

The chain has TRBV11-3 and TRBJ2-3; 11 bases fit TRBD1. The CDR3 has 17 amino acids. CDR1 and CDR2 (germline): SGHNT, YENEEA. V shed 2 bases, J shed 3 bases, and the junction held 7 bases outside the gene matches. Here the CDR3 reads CASSLTFRDRGTDTQYF. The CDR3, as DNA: TGTGCCAGCAGCTTAACGTTCCGGGACAGGGGGACAGATACGCAGTATTTT.

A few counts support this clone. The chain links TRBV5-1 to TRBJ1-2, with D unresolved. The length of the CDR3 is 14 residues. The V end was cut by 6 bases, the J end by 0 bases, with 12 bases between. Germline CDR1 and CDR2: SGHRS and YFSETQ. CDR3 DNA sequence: TGCGCCAGCACCCCGGCAGGAACTAACTATGGCTACACCTTC. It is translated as CASTPAGTNYGYTF.

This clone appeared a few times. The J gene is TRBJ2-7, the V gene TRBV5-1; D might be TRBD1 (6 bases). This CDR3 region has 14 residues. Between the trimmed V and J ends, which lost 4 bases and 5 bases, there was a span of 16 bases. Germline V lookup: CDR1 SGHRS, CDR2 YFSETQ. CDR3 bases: TGCGCCAGCAGCCCACAGGGTGTATCGGACGAGCAGTACTTC. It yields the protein CASSPQGVSDEQYF.

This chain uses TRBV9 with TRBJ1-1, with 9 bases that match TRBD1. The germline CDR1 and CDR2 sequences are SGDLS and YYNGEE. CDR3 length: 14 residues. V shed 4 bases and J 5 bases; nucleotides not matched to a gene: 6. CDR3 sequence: CASSSTGGTTEAFF. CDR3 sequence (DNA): TGTGCCAGCAGCTCGACAGGGGGGACGACTGAAGCTTTCTTT.

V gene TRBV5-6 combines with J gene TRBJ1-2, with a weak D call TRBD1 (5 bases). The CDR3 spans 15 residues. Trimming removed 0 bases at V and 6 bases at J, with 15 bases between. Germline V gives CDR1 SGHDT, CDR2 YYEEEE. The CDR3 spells CASSLVSGERDGYTF. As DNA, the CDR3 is TGTGCCAGCAGCTTGGTGTCGGGGGAGAGGGATGGCTACACCTTC.

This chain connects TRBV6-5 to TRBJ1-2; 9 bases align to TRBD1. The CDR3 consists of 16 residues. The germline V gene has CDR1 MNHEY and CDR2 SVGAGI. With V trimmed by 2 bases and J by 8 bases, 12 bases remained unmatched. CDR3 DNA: TGTGCCAGCAGTTACGCCGGGACAGGGATAGTTTGGGGCTACACCTTC. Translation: CASSYAGTGIVWGYTF.

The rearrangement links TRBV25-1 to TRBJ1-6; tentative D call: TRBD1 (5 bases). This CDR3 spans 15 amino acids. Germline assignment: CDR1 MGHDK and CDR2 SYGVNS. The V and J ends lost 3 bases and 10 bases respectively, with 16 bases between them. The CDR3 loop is CASSEGGRGQSPLHF. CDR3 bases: TGTGCCAGCAGTGAGGGAGGGCGGGGCCAATCACCCCTCCACTTT.

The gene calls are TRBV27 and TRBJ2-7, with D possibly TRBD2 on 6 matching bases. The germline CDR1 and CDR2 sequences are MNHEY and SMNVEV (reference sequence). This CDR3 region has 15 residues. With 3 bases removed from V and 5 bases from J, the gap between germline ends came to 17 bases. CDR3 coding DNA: TGTGCCAGCAGTTTCCTACCCTTGGAGGGCAACGAGCAGTACTTC. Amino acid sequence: CASSFLPLEGNEQYF.

The CDR3 nucleotides read TGTGCCAGCAGCTCTCGGACTAGCGGGACCATAGGGGAGACCCAGTACTTC. As protein: CASSSRTSGTIGETQYF. The J gene is TRBJ2-5, the V gene TRBV5-4; 12 positions agree with TRBD2. The germline CDR1 and CDR2 sequences are SGHNT and YYREEE (reference sequence). The CDR3 runs 17 residues. V lost 3 bases and J lost 5; bases outside the gene matches: 11.

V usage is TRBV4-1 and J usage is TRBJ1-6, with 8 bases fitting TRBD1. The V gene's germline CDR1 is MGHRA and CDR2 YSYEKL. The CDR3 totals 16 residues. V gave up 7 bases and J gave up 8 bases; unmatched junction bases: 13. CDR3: CASKPSGGNRDSPLHF. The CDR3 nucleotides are TGCGCCAGCAAACCTTCAGGGGGCAATCGGGATTCACCCCTCCACTTT.

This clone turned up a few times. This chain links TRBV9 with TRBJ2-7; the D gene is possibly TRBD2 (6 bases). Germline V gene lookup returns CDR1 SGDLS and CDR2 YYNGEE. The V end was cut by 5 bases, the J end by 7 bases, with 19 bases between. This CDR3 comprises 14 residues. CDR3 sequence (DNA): TGTGCCAGCAGACCGGGACGGGGGATATGGGAGCAGTACTTC. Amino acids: CASRPGRGIWEQYF.

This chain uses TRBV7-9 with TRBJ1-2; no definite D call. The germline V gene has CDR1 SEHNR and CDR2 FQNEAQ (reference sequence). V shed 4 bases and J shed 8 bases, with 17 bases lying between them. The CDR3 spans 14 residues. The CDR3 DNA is TGTGCCAGCAGCTCAGCCCCGGGGTTCTACGGCTACACCTTC. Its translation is CASSSAPGFYGYTF.

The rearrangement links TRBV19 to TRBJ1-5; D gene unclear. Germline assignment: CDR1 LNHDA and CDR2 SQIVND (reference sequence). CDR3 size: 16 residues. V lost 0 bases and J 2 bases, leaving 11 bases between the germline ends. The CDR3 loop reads CASSIESLLGNQPQHF. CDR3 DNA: TGTGCCAGTAGTATAGAAAGCCTTTTGGGCAATCAGCCCCAGCATTTT.

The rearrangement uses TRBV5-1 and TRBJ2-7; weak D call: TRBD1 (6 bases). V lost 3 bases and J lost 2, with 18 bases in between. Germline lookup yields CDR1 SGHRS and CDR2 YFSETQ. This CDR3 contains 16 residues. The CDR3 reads CASSSTTGSGAYEQYF. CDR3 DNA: TGCGCCAGCAGCTCCACGACAGGTTCAGGGGCCTACGAGCAGTACTTC.

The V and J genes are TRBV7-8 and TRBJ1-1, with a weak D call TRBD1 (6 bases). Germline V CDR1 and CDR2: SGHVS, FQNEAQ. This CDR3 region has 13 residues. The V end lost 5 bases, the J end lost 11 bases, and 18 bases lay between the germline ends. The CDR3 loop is CASSPRTAGLAFF. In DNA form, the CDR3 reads TGTGCCAGCAGCCCAAGGACAGCCGGCTTGGCTTTCTTT. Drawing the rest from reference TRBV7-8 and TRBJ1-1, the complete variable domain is GAGVSQSPRYKVAKRGQDVALRCDPISGHVSLFWYQQALGQGPEFLTYFQNEAQLDKSGLPSDRFFAERPEGSVSTLKIQRTQQEDSAVYLCASSPRTAGLAFFGQGTRLTVV.